Here is one T cell receptor beta chain with its context. What it binds is unknown. This specimen belongs to a study of T cell responses to AZD1222 COVID-19 vaccine. The study's findings and limits: Donors skewed white British and female; clonal diversity was possibly underestimated.

The data were produced by immunoSEQ multiplex PCR, yet TCRdb's version contains in-frame clones alone and is incomplete. The sample lists 100,000 to 150,000 clones, approximately 83% occurring once. Trimming removed 0 bases from V and 4 bases from J, with 13 bases in between. Looked up from germline, CDR1 is SGDLS and CDR2 is YYNGEE. This CDR3 comprises 16 residues. The chain recombines TRBV9 with TRBJ2-2; TRBD2 might be the D (6 bases). The specimen was peripheral blood, collected on day 0 of AZD1222 vaccination. This TCR came from an adult in good health. CDR3 protein: CASSVAPGVRTGELFF. Here the CDR3 DNA reads TGTGCCAGCAGCGTAGCCCCGGGGGTTCGCACCGGGGAGCTGTTTTTT.